Listed below are T cell receptor beta chains from one sample, sequenced in a study of T cell responses to AZD1222 COVID-19 vaccine. Sequenced by immunoSEQ multiplex PCR; TCRdb stores in-frame clones only, minus some. The sample yields some 280,000 clones, 90% to 95% seen once. The sequenced sample was peripheral blood, obtained 28 days after the second AZD1222 dose. The source of these receptors is an adult who received the AZD1222 COVID-19 vaccine. The CDR3 runs from the conserved cysteine through the conserved F or W. The D gene is left open where the match is weak. Size is stated for part of the rows, as once, few or many counts, or as a class when the clone is expanded.

TRBV7-9	NA	once	TRBJ1-6	CASSLEGRSPLHF	TGTGCCAGCAGCTTAGAAGGGCGTTCACCCCTCCACTTT
TRBV21-1	NA	NA	TRBJ1-1	CASSKAKARDVGLEAFF	TGTGCCAGCAGCAAAGCGAAAGCACGGGACGTCGGGTTGGAAGCTTTCTTT
TRBV11-2	NA	NA	TRBJ1-6	CASSSTLYGTTIHF	TGTGCCAGCAGCTCCACCCTGTACGGGACAACAATCCACTTT
TRBV5-1	NA	NA	TRBJ2-5	CASSLAGAQETQYF	TGCGCCAGCAGCTTGGCGGGGGCCCAGGAGACCCAGTACTTC
TRBV2	NA	NA	TRBJ1-1	CASSGGTITNTEAFF	TGTGCCAGCAGTGGAGGGACAATCACAAACACTGAAGCTTTCTTT
TRBV5-4	NA	once	TRBJ1-2	CASSLRHGNSGYTF	TGTGCCAGCAGCCTACGACACGGCAACTCTGGCTACACCTTC
TRBV5-5	NA	NA	TRBJ1-6	CASRSGHPNEPLHF	TGTGCCAGCAGGTCGGGACACCCTAATGAGCCCCTCCACTTT
TRBV6-5	NA	NA	TRBJ2-4	CASSYNGGSGVIQYF	TGTGCCAGCAGTTACAACGGCGGGTCGGGGGTCATTCAGTACTTC
TRBV7-9	TRBD1	NA	TRBJ1-5	CASSLLRDSNQPQHF	TGTGCCAGCAGCCTCCTCCGGGACAGTAATCAGCCCCAGCATTTT
TRBV24-1	NA	NA	TRBJ2-1	CATSYVDEQFF	TGTGCCACCAGTTATGTGGATGAGCAGTTCTTC
TRBV5-1	TRBD1	NA	TRBJ2-7	CASSSAGDSSYEQYF	TGCGCCAGCAGCTCGGCAGGGGACAGCTCCTACGAGCAGTACTTC
TRBV19	NA	NA	TRBJ1-2	CASSTSVGTKGSYGYTF	TGTGCCAGTAGTACCAGCGTCGGGACAAAAGGAAGCTATGGCTACACCTTC
TRBV7-3	NA	NA	TRBJ1-3	CASSRDSRNTIYF	TGTGCCAGCAGTCGGGACTCACGAAACACCATATATTTT
TRBV28	NA	NA	TRBJ1-1	CASSPNTEAFF	TGTGCCAGCAGCCCAAACACTGAAGCTTTCTTT
TRBV7-9	NA	NA	TRBJ2-4	CASSFGTLARAKNIQYF	TGTGCCAGCAGCTTCGGTACGCTAGCTAGAGCCAAAAACATTCAGTACTTC
TRBV5-1	NA	NA	TRBJ1-2	CASSIGDGYTF	TGCGCCAGCAGCATAGGGGATGGCTACACCTTC
TRBV5-1	TRBD1	NA	TRBJ2-1	CASSVPQGAFGNEQFF	TGCGCCAGCAGCGTGCCCCAGGGGGCCTTTGGAAATGAGCAGTTCTTC
TRBV7-9	NA	NA	TRBJ2-5	CAVSGEETQYF	TGTGCCGTCTCGGGAGAAGAGACCCAGTACTTC
TRBV25-1	TRBD1	NA	TRBJ2-7	CASKGQVDEQYF	TGTGCCAGCAAGGGACAGGTAGACGAGCAGTACTTC
TRBV4-2	NA	NA	TRBJ1-1	CASSRPSGTENTEAFF	TGTGCCAGCAGTCGGCCGTCCGGGACGGAGAACACTGAAGCTTTCTTT
TRBV27	NA	NA	TRBJ2-7	CASSPNAGRGSYEQYF	TGTGCCAGCAGTCCTAACGCCGGACGCGGCTCCTACGAGCAGTACTTC
TRBV7-8	NA	NA	TRBJ1-5	CASSMTTGRSNAGNQPQHF	TGTGCCAGCAGCATGACGACCGGGAGGTCCAACGCAGGCAATCAGCCCCAGCATTTT